Listed below are T cell receptor beta chains from one sample, sequenced in a study of shared clonotypes between healthy human individuals. Clones were read by immunoSEQ multiplex PCR, and TCRdb kept only the in-frame ones, dropping some. The table includes roughly 1.5 million clones, approximately 98% detected once. The sequencing sample was made of naive CD4+ T cells sorted from blood. All receptors derive from a man aged 25-40 years in good health. Both conserved end residues are part of each CDR3. The order of the fields is V gene, D gene, clone size, J gene, CDR3 DNA, CDR3 protein. A D gene is named only where the DNA matches it firmly. Only part of the rows carry a size: once, few, many, or a class if the clone is expanded.

TRBV28,.,.,TRBJ2-1,TGTGCCAGCAGCACAGAGTCCTACAATGAGCAGTTCTTC,CASSTESYNEQFF
TRBV29-1,.,.,TRBJ2-1,TGCAGCGCGAATCGGGGGAACAATGAGCAGTTCTTC,CSANRGNNEQFF
TRBV14,.,.,TRBJ2-5,TGTGCCAGCAGCCAAGTGTCTCCCAGGCAGACCCAGTACTTC,CASSQVSPRQTQYF
TRBV28,.,.,TRBJ2-5,TGTGCCAGCAGTTCGGAAGGGACGGGAGAGACCCAGTACTTC,CASSSEGTGETQYF
TRBV2,TRBD1,.,TRBJ2-2,TGTGCCAGCAAGGGGCAGGGGGCCGGGACCGGGGAGCTGTTTTTT,CASKGQGAGTGELFF
TRBV5-1,TRBD2,.,TRBJ2-3,TGCGCCAGCAGCTTGGGCCATCTCGGACTAGCGGGAGTTGCAGATACGCAGTATTTT,CASSLGHLGLAGVADTQYF
TRBV5-1,.,.,TRBJ2-3,TGCGCCACCAACGTGGGTAGCACAGATACGCAGTATTTT,CATNVGSTDTQYF
TRBV29-1,.,.,TRBJ1-1,TGCAGCGTTGTCGGGGAGCGATTTGAAGCTTTCTTT,CSVVGERFEAFF
TRBV6-9,TRBD1,.,TRBJ2-6,TGTGCCAGCAGTTATTCGAGAGGGGACAGACCTGGGGCCAACGTCCTGACTTTC,CASSYSRGDRPGANVLTF
TRBV19,.,.,TRBJ2-1,TGTGCCAGTAGTATCCGAGGGGAAGGTTATGAGCAGTTCTTC,CASSIRGEGYEQFF
TRBV6-1,.,.,TRBJ2-7,TGTGCCAGTGCACAGGGTTTCTCCTACGAGCAGTACTTC,CASAQGFSYEQYF
TRBV18,.,.,TRBJ2-2,TGTGCCAGCTCACCTCAACAGGGTATTGGCGGGGAGCTGTTTTTT,CASSPQQGIGGELFF
TRBV28,.,.,TRBJ1-2,TGTGCCAGCAGTTTAAATCTTAACTATGGCTACACCTTC,CASSLNLNYGYTF
TRBV18,.,.,TRBJ2-7,TGTGCCAGCTCACCATTCTCAGGGTACGAGCAGTACTTC,CASSPFSGYEQYF
TRBV19,TRBD1,.,TRBJ2-5,TGTGCCAGTAGTTTACTCGGGGGACAGGGGCAAGAGACCCAGTACTTC,CASSLLGGQGQETQYF
TRBV14,TRBD1,.,TRBJ1-1,TGTGCCAGCAGCCCCAGGGGGCATGAGACTGAAGCTTTCTTT,CASSPRGHETEAFF
TRBV5-1,.,.,TRBJ2-6,TGCGCCAGCAGCTTGACAGGGAGCTCTGGGGCCAACGTCCTGACTTTC,CASSLTGSSGANVLTF
TRBV27,TRBD2,.,TRBJ2-1,TGTGCCAGCACCCGTCGGGGACTAGCGGCAAGGAGCTCCTACAATGAGCAGTTCTTC,CASTRRGLAARSSYNEQFF
TRBV5-4,TRBD1,once,TRBJ2-5,TGTGCCAGCAGCGCAGGGGGTTTCCAAGAGACCCAGTACTTC,CASSAGGFQETQYF
TRBV21-1,.,.,TRBJ1-3,TGTGCCAGATCCAGAAACACCATATATTTT,CARSRNTIYF
TRBV11-2,TRBD2,.,TRBJ2-1,TGTGCCAGCAGCACCACTAGAGGGAGGGACTACAATGAGCAGTTCTTC,CASSTTRGRDYNEQFF
TRBV7-3,TRBD2,.,TRBJ2-1,TGTGCCAGCAGCAAGGGACTAGCGGGAGTTCCGCCCAATGAGCAGTTCTTC,CASSKGLAGVPPNEQFF
TRBV4-1,.,once,TRBJ1-6,TGCGCCAGCAGCCCCCGATCTGCAGGAACCCTCCACTTT,CASSPRSAGTLHF
TRBV5-1,.,.,TRBJ1-1,TGCGCCAGCAGCTCAGGGGAGGAATACACTGAAGCTTTCTTT,CASSSGEEYTEAFF
TRBV29-1,.,.,TRBJ2-3,TGCAGCGCGGGACACCGCACAGATACGCAGTATTTT,CSAGHRTDTQYF
TRBV25-1,.,.,TRBJ2-7,TGTGCCAGCAGTGATCAGGGGCGGGTGAGCTCCTACGAGCAGTACTTC,CASSDQGRVSSYEQYF
TRBV7-9,TRBD2,.,TRBJ2-1,TGTGCCAGCAGCTTAGGACTAGCGGACAATGAGCAGTTCTTC,CASSLGLADNEQFF
TRBV29-1,.,.,TRBJ2-2,TGCAGCGGGGAAGGGGTGGCGGGCGGGGAGCTGTTTTTT,CSGEGVAGGELFF
TRBV29-1,TRBD2,.,TRBJ2-1,TGCAGCGTTGAAGAAGGGCTAGCGGGGATCTACAATGAGCAGTTCTTC,CSVEEGLAGIYNEQFF
TRBV29-1,.,.,TRBJ2-5,TGCAGCGTTGACAGGGGCCAAGAGACCCAGTACTTC,CSVDRGQETQYF